The 14 T cell receptor beta chains below come from one sample, sequenced in a study of cytomegalovirus exposure and HLA in healthy donors. Use of 60 Vbeta and 13 Jbeta primers characterized the PCR. Generated by immunoSEQ multiplex PCR, the TCRdb table keeps only in-frame clones and is missing some. The table lists about 120,000 clones, around 80% of them singletons. What was sequenced was PBMCs. These receptors were taken from a young man in good health and CMV-seropositive.

The CDR3 here is CASSRGQYNEQFF. The CDR3, as DNA: TGCGCCAGCAGCCGCGGACAGTACAATGAGCAGTTCTTC. The chain combines TRBV5-1 with TRBJ2-1; D perhaps matches TRBD1 (6 bases). Germline V gives CDR1 SGHRS, CDR2 YFSETQ. With 4 bases removed from V and 4 bases from J, the gap between germline ends came to 9 bases. The CDR3 is 13 amino acids. The variable domain in full, completed from reference TRBV5-1 and TRBJ2-1, reads KAGVTQTPRYLIKTRGQQVTLSCSPISGHRSVSWYQQTPGQGLQFLFEYFSETQRNKGNFPGRFSGRQFSNSRSEMNVSTLELGDSALYLCASSRGQYNEQFFGPGTRLTVL.

The gene calls are TRBV28 and TRBJ1-5; the D gene is possibly TRBD1 (6 bases). Germline values: CDR1 MDHEN, CDR2 SYDVKM. V lost 6 bases to trimming and J lost 5 bases, with 14 bases between them. The CDR3 is 14 amino acids. In DNA form, the CDR3 reads TGTGCCAGCAGGGACGGACAGCGCCATCAGCCCCAGCATTTT. Translated: CASRDGQRHQPQHF.

This clone was picked up many times. The genes are TRBV5-1 and TRBJ2-3, with D maybe TRBD2 (5 bases). Germline CDR1 is SGHRS and CDR2 is YFSETQ. The V gene lost 4 bases and the J gene lost 3 bases, with 9 bases spanning the gap. The CDR3 is made up of 13 amino acids. This CDR3 is CASSAPGTDTQYF. The CDR3 nucleotides are TGCGCCAGCAGCGCGCCGGGGACAGATACGCAGTATTTT.

Concerning this clone itself: One end of the junction does not line up with germline, which may come from a read error. The chain carries TRBV5-4 and TRBJ1-2; D not certain. CDR3 length: 13 amino acids. Germline-derived CDR1 and CDR2 are SGHNT and YYREEE (reference sequence). The CDR3 loop is CASSTKVNYGYPF. CDR3 sequence (DNA): TGTGCCAGCAGCACCAAAGTTAACTATGGCTACCCCTTC.

This clone appeared a single time. The rearrangement joins TRBV29-1 to TRBJ1-6; 9 nucleotides line up with TRBD1. The V and J ends lost 6 bases and 10 bases, in that order; junction bases with no gene match: 7. This CDR3 has 13 residues. Germline loops: CDR1 SQVTM, CDR2 ANQGSEA. CDR3 nucleotides: TGCAGCGTGCGGACAGGGGAAGTCTCACCCCTCCACTTT. Protein sequence: CSVRTGEVSPLHF.

The chain employs TRBV29-1 and TRBJ2-1; 14 nucleotides align to TRBD2. The V gene's germline CDR1 is SQVTM and CDR2 ANQGSEA. Unmatched junction bases numbered 7, after V lost 5 bases and J lost 7 bases. There are 15 residues in the CDR3. For the CDR3, the DNA is TGCAGCGTTAACGGGGGACTAGCGGGGGTAAATGAGCAGTTCTTC. Protein: CSVNGGLAGVNEQFF.

J is TRBJ1-1 and V is TRBV10-3; 7 positions match TRBD1. V trimming: 5 bases; J trimming: 1 base; junction bases outside the gene matches: 10. Germline loops: CDR1 ENHRY, CDR2 SYGVKD. CDR3 size: 16 residues. CDR3 loop: CAISSSIRTGNTEAFF. CDR3 sequence (DNA): TGTGCCATCAGTTCCTCGATCCGGACAGGGAACACTGAAGCTTTCTTT.

The chain recombines TRBV5-6 with TRBJ1-4; D unclear. Germline assignment: CDR1 SGHDT and CDR2 YYEEEE. This CDR3 contains 15 residues. Trimming stripped 4 bases from V and 4 bases from J, with 14 bases between. CDR3 in amino acids: CASSHWADFNEKLFF. Written as DNA, the CDR3 is TGTGCCAGCAGCCATTGGGCGGACTTTAATGAAAAACTGTTTTTT.

The chain couples TRBV19 to TRBJ1-6, with D hard to call. Trimming cost V 4 bases and J 8 bases, with 12 bases left between them. This CDR3 region has 14 residues. In germline, CDR1 is LNHDA, CDR2 SQIVND (reference sequence). The CDR3 reads CASSNSGGYSPLHF. In DNA form, the CDR3 reads TGTGCCAGTAGTAACAGCGGCGGATATTCACCCCTCCACTTT.

This clone was picked up a small number of times. The J gene is TRBJ2-3, the V gene TRBV7-8, with D possibly TRBD2 on 6 matching bases. The CDR3 extends over 16 amino acids. The V end was cut by 1 base, the J end by 0 bases, with 11 bases between. Germline V CDR1 and CDR2: SGHVS, FQNEAQ. In DNA form, the CDR3 reads TGTGCCAGCAGCTTAGTAGCCGGGACTAGCACAGATACGCAGTATTTT. Its translation: CASSLVAGTSTDTQYF.

The J gene is TRBJ2-1, the V gene TRBV2; the D gene is possibly TRBD2 (6 bases). This CDR3 contains 14 residues. CDR1 and CDR2 (germline): SNHLY, FYNNEI. Trimming shortened V by 7 bases and J by 0 bases, and 10 bases separated the two germline ends. The CDR3 region has the DNA TGTGCCAGCAACCGGGACTTCTCCTACAATGAGCAGTTCTTC. Residues: CASNRDFSYNEQFF.

This clone was detected a few times. The rearrangement uses TRBV4-1 and TRBJ1-4; no firm D call. The CDR3 is made up of 13 amino acids. Germline V lookup: CDR1 MGHRA, CDR2 YSYEKL. V was pared by 0 bases and J by 12 bases, with 11 bases between. CDR3 region: CASSQDSSPELFF. The DNA for the CDR3 is TGCGCCAGCAGCCAAGATTCGAGTCCTGAACTGTTTTTT.

This sequence joins TRBV18 and TRBJ1-2; D not resolved. Germline CDR1 KGHSH, CDR2 LQKENI. The CDR3 length is 14 residues. Trimming removed 2 bases from V and 2 bases from J, with 9 bases in between. The CDR3, as DNA: TGTGCCAGCTCACCAGGATCGGGGAACTATGGCTACACCTTC. Translating it yields CASSPGSGNYGYTF. Based on the CDR3 plus reference TRBV18 and TRBJ1-2, the full variable domain is NAGVMQNPRHLVRRRGQEARLRCSPMKGHSHVYWYRQLPEEGLKFMVYLQKENIIDESGMPKERFSAEFPKEGPSILRIQQVVRGDSAAYFCASSPGSGNYGYTFGSGTRLTVV.

This clone was seen only once. The chain uses TRBV4-3 and TRBJ1-2, with 9 nucleotides matching TRBD1. Germline loops: CDR1 LGHNA, CDR2 YSLEER. The trim removed 0 bases at V and 3 bases at J, leaving 8 bases unmatched. The CDR3 extends over 17 amino acids. CDR3 nucleotides: TGCGCCAGCAGCCAAGAGGCACAGGGGGCCTCGGACTATGGCTACACCTTC. Its protein product is CASSQEAQGASDYGYTF.